Following are 4 T cell receptor beta chains from one sample sequenced in a study of CD8 T cells in Susac syndrome. Random hexamers were used to reverse transcribe an amount of 0.5 to 1 ug RNA. Each CDR3 protein is one row after TCRdb ran MiXCR on the immunoSEQ multiplex PCR reads. The sample includes about 180,000 distinct CDR3 sequences, almost 96% of them seen just once. Sequencing input: CD4+ T cells from PBMCs. All receptors come from a human donor with multiple sclerosis.

This chain uses TRBV29-1 with TRBJ2-1; perhaps TRBD2 as D (6 bases). V lost 5 bases, J lost 9 bases, and 11 bases lay in between. CDR1 is SQVTM and CDR2 is ANQGSEA in the germline V gene. There are 11 residues in the CDR3. CDR3 protein: CSVSRGSEQFF. Here the CDR3 DNA reads TGCAGCGTTAGCCGGGGGTCTGAGCAGTTCTTC.

This rearrangement joins TRBV7-2 to TRBJ2-7; TRBD1 agrees at 7 bases. This CDR3 region has 13 residues. Germline lookup yields CDR1 SGHTA and CDR2 FQGNSA. The V gene end was trimmed by 5 bases and the J gene end by 4 bases; junction bases not matched to a gene: 5. This CDR3 is CASSALQGYEQYF. The DNA of the CDR3 is TGTGCCAGCAGCGCCTTACAGGGGTACGAGCAGTACTTC.

This chain connects TRBV7-9 to TRBJ2-1, with 8 bases lining up with TRBD2. J gave up 1 base and V 4 bases, and 12 bases lay outside the gene matches. This CDR3 has 18 amino acids. Germline CDR1 is SEHNR and CDR2 is FQNEAQ (reference sequence). The CDR3, as DNA: TGTGCCAGCAGCTCCGCGGGGGGTAGCGGGGTTTCCTACAATGAGCAGTTCTTC. Translation gives CASSSAGGSGVSYNEQFF.

The gene calls are TRBV5-6 and TRBJ2-5; D is uncertain. Deletions cut 6 bases from V and 1 base from J, with 10 bases between. The CDR3 contains 13 residues. Germline V CDR1 and CDR2: SGHDT, YYEEEE. CDR3 DNA: TGTGCCAGCACCGAATTGGCCCAAGAGACCCAGTACTTC. Its translation: CASTELAQETQYF.